A single sample is the source of the 22 T cell receptor beta chains below, sequenced in a study of blood T cell repertoires in COVID-19. The assay was immunoSEQ multiplex PCR, and TCRdb's table has in-frame clones only and misses some. The table includes approximately 89,000 clones, about 81% detected once. Sequencing used peripheral blood. The receptors originated from a human donor in a cohort sampled during active COVID-19.

The chain carries TRBV6-5 and TRBJ1-1; maybe TRBD1 (6 bases). Trimming pared 2 bases from V and 3 bases from J, leaving 13 bases between. CDR1 is MNHEY, CDR2 SVGAGI, per germline. The CDR3 totals 15 residues. DNA for the CDR3: TGTGCCAGCAGTTACGGGGGGGGGCATCACACTGAAGCTTTCTTT. Its translation is CASSYGGGHHTEAFF.

The J gene is TRBJ2-7, the V gene TRBV6-5; TRBD1 matches at 10 bases. This CDR3 is built from 15 residues. The germline gives CDR1 MNHEY, CDR2 SVGAGI. Trimming removed 2 bases from V and 3 bases from J; junction bases left unmatched: 4. CDR3 loop: CASSYGGTGDYEQYF. CDR3 nucleotides: TGTGCCAGCAGTTACGGCGGGACAGGGGACTACGAGCAGTACTTC.

The chain combines TRBV30 with TRBJ1-1; D is perhaps TRBD1 (6 bases). The V and J ends lost 0 bases and 10 bases respectively, with 9 bases between them. CDR3 length: 11 residues. CDR1 and CDR2 from the germline V gene are GTSNPN and SVGIG (reference sequence). The CDR3 reads CAWSVGGVAFF. The CDR3 bases are TGTGCCTGGAGTGTAGGGGGAGTAGCTTTCTTT.

The V call is TRBV5-1, the J call TRBJ1-4, with 8 bases identical to TRBD1. CDR1 is SGHRS, CDR2 YFSETQ, per germline. The junction had 2 bases not matched to a gene; V was cut back by 4 bases and J by 0 bases. This CDR3 contains 15 residues. The CDR3 loop is CASSETGATNEKLFF. CDR3 nucleotides: TGCGCCAGCAGCGAGACAGGGGCAACTAATGAAAAACTGTTTTTT.

V and J are TRBV18 and TRBJ1-1; TRBD1 aligns across 7 bases. The CDR3 totals 11 residues. Trimming took 3 bases from V and 10 from J; bases not matched to a gene: 2. The germline CDR1 and CDR2 sequences are KGHSH and LQKENI. The CDR3 reads CASSPWDRAFF. The CDR3 DNA sequence: TGTGCCAGCTCACCTTGGGACAGAGCTTTCTTT.

This clone was picked up one time. The rearrangement uses TRBV6-2 or TRBV6-3 and TRBJ1-1; 7 positions agree with TRBD1. Losses at the gene ends were 2 bases for V and 6 bases for J; bases not matched to a gene: 6. CDR3 length equals 14 residues. Germline V gene data show CDR1 as MNHEY and CDR2 as SVGEGT. The CDR3 loop reads CASSYRGQVAEAFF. The CDR3, as DNA: TGTGCCAGCAGTTACAGGGGGCAGGTCGCTGAAGCTTTCTTT.

The chain uses TRBV7-3 and TRBJ1-1; perhaps TRBD1 as D (6 bases). Trimming pared 5 bases from V and 11 bases from J, leaving 21 bases between. CDR1 SGHTA and CDR2 FQGTGA come from the germline V gene. The CDR3 covers 14 residues. The CDR3 DNA sequence: TGTGCCAGCAGCCCCTTCTACAGGGAGGGAACGGCTTTCTTT. It codes for CASSPFYREGTAFF.

The V gene is TRBV28, the J gene TRBJ2-3, with 12 positions matching TRBD2. Germline CDR1 is MDHEN and CDR2 is SYDVKM. This CDR3 contains 21 residues. V trimming: 6 bases; J trimming: 1 base; junction bases outside the gene matches: 20. The CDR3 DNA sequence: TGTGCCAGCAGAGGACAGGGGCTAAGACTAGCGGGGGCGCGACGCACAGATACGCAGTATTTT. Translation: CASRGQGLRLAGARRTDTQYF. Filled out from reference TRBV28 and TRBJ2-3, the complete variable domain reads DVKVTQSSRYLVKRTGEKVFLECVQDMDHENMFWYRQDPGLGLRLIYFSYDVKMKEKGDIPEGYSVSREKKERFSLILESASTNQTSMYLCASRGQGLRLAGARRTDTQYFGPGTRLTVL.

V is TRBV5-1 and J is TRBJ1-3, with a weak D call TRBD1 (5 bases). CDR1 and CDR2 (germline): SGHRS, YFSETQ. V shed 3 bases and J shed 4 bases, with 11 bases lying between them. The CDR3 sequence is 14 residues long. Written as DNA, the CDR3 is TGCGCCAGCAGCTCCCAGGGCGCCGGAAACACCATATATTTT. This encodes CASSSQGAGNTIYF.

The V gene is TRBV6-5, the J gene TRBJ1-4; 8 bases match TRBD1. Germline V CDR1 and CDR2: MNHEY, SVGAGI. The V and J ends lost 8 bases and 8 bases, in that order; junction bases with no gene match: 13. This CDR3 has 15 amino acids. The CDR3 sequence: CASRNRDRRGEKLFF. The DNA of the CDR3 is TGTGCCAGCCGAAATAGGGACAGGAGGGGAGAAAAACTGTTTTTT.

The chain employs TRBV5-6 and TRBJ1-6; possible D gene TRBD1, 5 bases. V was clipped by 0 bases and J by 9 bases, with 19 bases between them. The CDR3 is 17 residues long. Germline CDR1 is SGHDT and CDR2 is YYEEEE. The CDR3, as DNA: TGTGCCAGCAGCTTGGCTGGACACGAAAGAAGGGGTTCACCCCTCCACTTT. Encoded protein: CASSLAGHERRGSPLHF.

This rearrangement joins TRBV7-2 to TRBJ2-5, with 10 positions matching TRBD1. V dropped 7 bases and J dropped 3; count of bases not matched to a gene: 17. From germline, CDR1 is SGHTA and CDR2 FQGNSA. CDR3 size: 18 residues. CDR3 nucleotides: TGTGCCAGCACCGTACAGACAGGGGGCCGTAGGGTAGAAGAGACCCAGTACTTC. It specifies CASTVQTGGRRVEETQYF.

The chain employs TRBV30 and TRBJ1-4, with D possibly matching TRBD1 (5 bases). The CDR3 contains 17 residues. From germline, CDR1 is GTSNPN and CDR2 SVGIG (reference sequence). Between the trimmed V and J ends, which lost 1 base and 1 base, there was a span of 16 bases. This CDR3 is CAWSETGRGETNEKLFF. The CDR3 region has the DNA TGTGCCTGGAGTGAAACGGGGAGGGGAGAAACTAATGAAAAACTGTTTTTT.

This chain links TRBV5-5 with TRBJ1-6, with TRBD1 identical over 8 bases. Losses at the gene ends were 0 bases for V and 9 bases for J; bases not matched to a gene: 5. Looked up from germline, CDR1 is SGHKS and CDR2 is YYEKEE (reference sequence). The CDR3 runs to 15 residues. CDR3 region: CASSLAGQGISPLHF. The CDR3 DNA follows: TGTGCCAGCAGCTTGGCCGGACAGGGAATTTCACCCCTCCACTTT.

The V and J genes are TRBV18 and TRBJ2-7; 7 bases map to TRBD2. Trimming cost V 3 bases and J 5 bases; bases outside gene matches: 16. The CDR3 has 17 residues. Per germline, CDR1 KGHSH and CDR2 LQKENI. The chain's CDR3 is CASSPQAGTTPEDEQYF. The CDR3 region has the DNA TGTGCCAGCTCACCCCAAGCGGGAACGACCCCAGAGGACGAGCAGTACTTC.

The chain uses TRBV9 and TRBJ1-3, with D perhaps matching TRBD1 (6 bases). The CDR3 is 15 amino acids. Per germline, CDR1 SGDLS and CDR2 YYNGEE. V lost 3 bases to trimming and J lost 0 bases, with 10 bases between them. DNA for the CDR3: TGTGCCAGCAGCGCGGGACATAGCTCTGGAAACACCATATATTTT. It yields the protein CASSAGHSSGNTIYF.

V usage is TRBV5-5 and J usage is TRBJ2-1, with D maybe TRBD2 (5 bases). The CDR3 runs to 16 residues. The germline V and J ends were trimmed by 2 bases and 2 bases, with 14 bases remaining between them. From germline, CDR1 is SGHKS and CDR2 YYEKEE (reference sequence). CDR3 sequence reads: CASSFVRGKAYNEQFF. Written as DNA, the CDR3 is TGTGCCAGCAGCTTTGTACGGGGTAAAGCCTACAATGAGCAGTTCTTC.

This clone was observed at least ten times. The rearrangement uses TRBV5-5 and TRBJ2-7, with D perhaps matching TRBD1 (5 bases). The CDR3 length is 13 residues. Germline V lookup: CDR1 SGHKS, CDR2 YYEKEE (reference sequence). Trimming removed 7 bases at V and 0 bases at J, with 11 bases between. CDR3 in DNA: TGTGCCAGCGGGCAGGGCGGCTCCTACGAGCAGTACTTC. It specifies CASGQGGSYEQYF. Full variable domain (rest looked up from reference TRBV5-5 and TRBJ2-7): DAGVTQSPTHLIKTRGQQVTLRCSPISGHKSVSWYQQVLGQGPQFIFQYYEKEERGRGNFPDRFSARQFPNYSSELNVNALLLGDSALYLCASGQGGSYEQYFGPGTRLTVT.

This clone turned up a few times. V and J are TRBV4-1 and TRBJ1-1; D may be TRBD1 (6 bases). This CDR3 spans 14 amino acids. From germline, CDR1 is MGHRA and CDR2 YSYEKL. V was clipped by 0 bases and J by 11 bases, with 16 bases between them. The CDR3 DNA follows: TGCGCCAGCAGCCAAGAGGAATGGGGGCCACGGGCTTTCTTT. Translating gives CASSQEEWGPRAFF.

The chain joins TRBV7-3 to TRBJ2-1; 8 bases map to TRBD2. CDR1 is SGHTA, CDR2 FQGTGA, per germline. CDR3 length: 15 residues. Germline trimming cut 5 bases from V and 4 bases from J; bases unmatched to any gene: 7. CDR3 DNA sequence: TGTGCCAGCAGCCAGACCTCGGGGGGGTACAATGAGCAGTTCTTC. Residues: CASSQTSGGYNEQFF.

The chain employs TRBV7-3 and TRBJ1-4; TRBD1 aligns across 9 bases. The CDR3 runs to 16 residues. The germline V gene encodes CDR1 SGHTA and CDR2 FQGTGA. Trimming cost V 6 bases and J 6 bases; bases outside gene matches: 11. CDR3 nucleotide sequence: TGTGCCAGCAGGTTTAGCGACAGGGGGATCGATGAAAAACTGTTTTTT. Its translation: CASRFSDRGIDEKLFF.

The chain combines TRBV5-1 with TRBJ2-1; tentative D call: TRBD2 (5 bases). The length of the CDR3 is 13 residues. Trimming took off 0 bases at V and 7 bases at J, with 8 bases between the two ends. Looked up from germline, CDR1 is SGHRS and CDR2 is YFSETQ. Written as DNA, the CDR3 is TGCGCCAGCAGCTTGGCCTCGGGGAATGAGCAGTTCTTC. Its protein is CASSLASGNEQFF.